The 6 T cell receptor beta chains below were found in one sample sequenced in a study of response to subunit inactivated influenza vaccine. TCRdb passed the RT-PCR reads through MiXCR, listing each CDR3 protein once. The table includes around 200,000 distinct CDR3 sequences, around 8.8% detected once. The specimen was non-naive T cells sorted from PBMCs, collected on the day of vaccination. The receptors here all came from a man in his fifties or sixties who received an inactivated influenza vaccine.

This clonotype was seen a handful of times. V usage is TRBV7-3 and J usage is TRBJ2-1; weak D call: TRBD2 (6 bases). V gave up 5 bases and J gave up 7 bases, with 15 bases separating them. This CDR3 spans 14 amino acids. The V gene's germline CDR1 is SGHTA and CDR2 FQGTGA. The CDR3 DNA sequence: TGTGCCAGCAGCCTTTCTGCGGGGAAGAATGAGCAGTTCTTC. The encoded protein is CASSLSAGKNEQFF.

This clonotype was seen a few times. The chain carries TRBV4-2 and TRBJ2-5; 8 nucleotides align to TRBD2. V lost 1 base to trimming and J lost 13 bases; unmatched junction nucleotides: 8. This CDR3 comprises 13 residues. CDR1 is LGHNA, CDR2 YNFKEQ, per germline. For the CDR3, the DNA is TGTGCCAGCAGCCAAGGCAGCGGGAGCCCTCCGTACTTC. It codes for CASSQGSGSPPYF.

With regard to this clonotype: At one end the junction does not follow the germline gene, possibly because of a read error. The V gene is TRBV12-3 or TRBV12-4, the J gene TRBJ2-5; 10 nucleotides line up with TRBD1. The CDR3 covers 13 residues. The CDR3 reads CASSLGDRGQLWF. CDR3 bases: TGTGCCAGCAGTTTAGGAGACAGGGGGCAACTTTGGTTC.

This clonotype came up a few times. J is TRBJ2-2 and V is TRBV12-3 or TRBV12-4; D uncertain. The length of the CDR3 is 14 residues. V dropped 1 base and J dropped 4 bases, with 7 bases sitting between them. CDR3 nucleotides: TGTGCCAGCAGTTTAGTCCGCGGCACCGGGGAGCTGTTTTTT. Translated: CASSLVRGTGELFF.

This clonotype was detected a few times. This chain uses TRBV29-1 with TRBJ2-2; no firm D call. CDR1 SQVTM and CDR2 ANQGSEA come from the germline V gene. CDR3 length equals 12 residues. V dropped 4 bases and J dropped 1 base, with 4 bases sitting between them. CDR3 protein: CSVGGNTGELFF. The CDR3, as DNA: TGCAGCGTTGGGGGGAACACCGGGGAGCTGTTTTTT.

The chain links TRBV9 to TRBJ2-7, with a possible D match to TRBD1 (6 bases). CDR3 size: 12 residues. Germline lookup yields CDR1 SGDLS and CDR2 YYNGEE. Between the trimmed V and J ends, which lost 0 bases and 6 bases, there was a span of 7 bases. CDR3 in amino acids: CASSVGGGEQYF. DNA of the CDR3: TGTGCCAGCAGCGTAGGAGGGGGCGAGCAGTACTTC.